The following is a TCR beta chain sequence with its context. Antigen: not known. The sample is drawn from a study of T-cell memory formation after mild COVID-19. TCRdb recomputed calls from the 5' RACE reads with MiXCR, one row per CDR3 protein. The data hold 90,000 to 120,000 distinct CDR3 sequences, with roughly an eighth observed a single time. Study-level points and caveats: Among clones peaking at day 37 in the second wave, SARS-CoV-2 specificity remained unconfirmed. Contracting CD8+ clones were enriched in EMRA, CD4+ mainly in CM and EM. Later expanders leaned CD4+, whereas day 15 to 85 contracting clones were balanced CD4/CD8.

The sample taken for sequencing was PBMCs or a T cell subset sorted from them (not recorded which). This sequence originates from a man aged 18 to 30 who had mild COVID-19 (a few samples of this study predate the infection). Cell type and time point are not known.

CDR3 loop: CASSLGTGVRNEQFF. The CDR3 DNA reads as TGTGCCAGCAGTTTGGGGACAGGGGTACGGAATGAGCAGTTCTTC. The chain joins TRBV12-3 or TRBV12-4 to TRBJ2-1, with 10 bases fitting TRBD1. This CDR3 has 15 amino acids. The V and J ends lost 3 bases and 7 bases, in that order; junction bases with no gene match: 6.